The clone carrying this T cell receptor beta chain is a singleton in its sample. Its antigen is currently unknown. Germline assignment: CDR1 GTSNPN and CDR2 SVGIG (reference sequence). The CDR3 spans 12 residues. This record comes from a study of T cell responses to AZD1222 COVID-19 vaccine. Study results and caveats: In all cases, repertoires were sampled only after the peak T cell response. Most donors were white British, females outnumbered males, and clonal diversity was possibly underestimated. Nearly half of unique spike-specific TCRs reportedly avoided B.1.351 and B.1.1.7 mutated regions. Spike was spanned by vaccine-associated CD4 TCRs, with dominance at 160-218 and 743-854.

Sequenced by immunoSEQ multiplex PCR; TCRdb stores in-frame clones only, minus some. This sample has tens of thousands of clones, with roughly 90% found just once. This TCR came from an adult in good health. The sequencing here drew on peripheral blood, taken on day 0 of MenACWY control vaccination. The V and J genes are TRBV30 and TRBJ1-5; maybe TRBD1 (5 bases). The CDR3 DNA is TGTGTTGACCGGGACGGCAATCAGCCCCAGCATTTT. Amino acids: CVDRDGNQPQHF. Drawing the rest from reference TRBV30 and TRBJ1-5, the complete variable domain is SQTIHQWPATLVQPVGSPLSLECTVEGTSNPNLYWYRQAAGRGLQLLFYSVGIGQISSEVPQNLSASRPQDRQFILSSKKLLLSDSGFYLCVDRDGNQPQHFGDGTRLSIL.